This T cell receptor (beta chain) was captured in a study of vaccination and CD4 T cells after COVID-19. Treatment given: roughly ten-day PBMC culture with coronavirus spike peptide pools or control peptides (ViraFEST assay). The CDR3 totals 16 residues. The V end lost 0 bases, the J end lost 3 bases, and 15 bases lay between the germline ends. Germline V gene lookup returns CDR1 DFQATT and CDR2 SNEGSKA (reference sequence). With the Oncomine TCR Beta short-read assay, DNA from cultured CD4+ T cells was sequenced. One entry per CDR3 protein results from TCRdb running MiXCR on the PCR reads. The sample records thousands of distinct CDR3 sequences, 25% to 30% being singletons. On this clonotype: As yet, its antigen is unknown.

The clonotype was recovered from a human donor who had recovered from COVID-19. Source: CD4+ T cells from blood, cultured in vitro, taken after SARS-CoV-2 vaccination. The chain is built from TRBV20-1 and TRBJ2-4; either TRBD1 or TRBD2 may fit D (5 bases each). The CDR3 bases are TGCAGTGCTAGAGATATTGAGGGGACCTACAAAAACATTCAGTACTTC. Protein sequence: CSARDIEGTYKNIQYF.